The following is a T cell receptor (beta chain) sequence with its context. The sample holds one count of this clone. No cognate antigen has been identified for it. Per-base quality was not reported, and no clone a single base away is much larger than it. This entry comes from a study of OX40 agonist ivuxolimab in advanced cancers. As for the study more broadly: The costimulatory receptor OX40 (CD134) was targeted by ivuxolimab, a fully human IgG2 agonistic monoclonal antibody. Intravenous ivuxolimab was administered to patients every 2 weeks at six dose levels: 0.01, 0.1, 0.3, 1.5, 3 and 10 mg/kg. Of the approximately 54 patients in dose escalation, about 20 had hepatocellular carcinoma, around 15 had melanoma, 9 had renal cell carcinoma and 9 had head and neck cancer. The dose-escalation cohort was 82.7% male with a mean age of approximately 60 years, ranging from roughly 20 to 85. Prior anti-PD-1, anti-PD-L1 or anti-CTLA-4 therapy was permitted, and checkpoint inhibitors had been received by roughly 42% of dose-escalation patients. Partial responses occurred in three dose-escalation patients, of whom one had hepatocellular carcinoma and two had cutaneous melanoma. The purpose of peripheral TCRbeta sequencing was to test whether ivuxolimab changed TCR sequence diversity and led to clonal T-cell expansion. The paper describes the monotherapy dose-escalation part (N of about 52 patients) of the phase I trial of ivuxolimab. General findings and caveats noted by the study authors: In the 0.1-3.0 mg/kg groups, partial responders were among the patients with the lowest normalized peripheral clonal expansion, particularly in CD8+ T cells. Clonal expansion of both CD4+ and CD8+ blood T cells was observed from baseline to week 6 at doses 0.1 to 3.0 mg/kg. Antigen specificity was not determined for the clonally expanded peripheral T cells. On average, CD8+ T cells showed more expanded clones than CD4+ T cells after ivuxolimab. Low levels of normalized T-cell clonal expansion were also shown by some nonresponding patients.

For sequencing of the TCRbeta CDR3 region, genomic DNA was extracted from the sorted cells. TCRbeta CDR3 regions were sequenced using the immunoSEQ Assay. Sourced from immuneACCESS, this table was stored by TCRdb with only in-frame sequences that have V and J called. A share of the clones is absent; for the studies checked, an unresolved V gene accounts for under half, and the remainder has no known explanation. The sample table records around 100,000 clones; roughly nine tenths of these occur just once. Roughly 5.5% of the sample is held by the ten biggest clonotypes. Patients with a history of autoimmune disease or receiving systemic immunosuppression were excluded from the trial. Peripheral blood for TCR sequencing was collected from all dose cohorts at baseline, on cycle 4 day 1, and on cycle 7 day 1. The samples were drawn from a first-in-human, open-label, multicenter phase I dose-escalation trial of ivuxolimab. Adults with locally advanced or metastatic melanoma, renal cell carcinoma, hepatocellular carcinoma or head and neck squamous cell carcinoma were enrolled in the trial. CD4+ and CD8+ T cells were sorted separately from peripheral blood before TCR sequencing.

V is pruned by 5 bases and J by 10 bases, leaving 8 bases of the junction without a gene match. The CDR3 spans 14 residues, from the cysteine through the phenylalanine. The only DNA kept is the CDR3, 42 bases in frame from the first base. CDR1 and CDR2 are drawn from the germline V gene (reference sequence): MNHEY, SMNVEV. The receptor comes from an adult with an advanced solid tumor such as melanoma, head and neck, liver or kidney cancer. Material: CD4+ or CD8+ T cells sorted from blood, obtained in a trial of the OX40 agonist ivuxolimab. The rearrangement combines TRBV27 with TRBJ2-1, with 10 bases aligning to TRBD2. At the DNA level, the sequence is TGTGCCAGCAGTCGGGAGCGGGGGGGCGGGGAGCAGTTCTTC. It codes for CASSRERGGGEQFF.